These 11 T cell receptor beta chains were all obtained from the same sample, sequenced in a study of T-cell memory formation after mild COVID-19. A single record per CDR3 protein comes from TCRdb applying MiXCR to the 5' RACE reads. The table includes around 90,000 distinct CDR3 sequences, 10% to 15% detected once. Sequenced: PBMCs or a T cell subset sorted from them (not recorded which). All receptors come from an adult woman who had mild COVID-19 (a few samples of this study predate the infection). Cell type and time point are not known.

The chain couples TRBV5-1 to TRBJ1-2, with 7 bases that match TRBD1. CDR3 length equals 15 residues. The J segment lost 5 bases and the V segment lost 0 bases, leaving 7 bases of the junction unmatched. Germline CDR1 and CDR2: SGHRS and YFSETQ. DNA for the CDR3: TGCGCCAGCAGCTTGGGGACAGGAGTAAGTTATGGCTACACCTTC. This gives the protein CASSLGTGVSYGYTF.

The CDR3 protein is CAISEGGAGIEQYF. The CDR3 DNA reads TGTGCCATCAGTGAAGGAGGGGCCGGAATCGAGCAGTACTTC. The chain uses TRBV10-3 and TRBJ2-7; TRBD2 is a possible D gene (6 bases). The germline V and J ends were trimmed by 3 bases and 6 bases, with 15 bases remaining between them. The CDR3 has 14 amino acids. Germline V gene sequence: CDR1 ENHRY, CDR2 SYGVKD.

The V and J genes are TRBV5-4 and TRBJ2-3; TRBD2 agrees at 12 bases. CDR1 and CDR2 from the germline V gene are SGHNT and YYREEE (reference sequence). The CDR3 is made up of 18 amino acids. The V segment lost 4 bases and the J segment 4 bases; nucleotides outside the gene matches: 13. Here the CDR3 reads CASSPGTSGRLVADTQYF. CDR3 bases: TGTGCCAGCAGCCCCGGGACTAGCGGGCGGTTGGTGGCAGATACGCAGTATTTT.

The chain joins TRBV5-5 to TRBJ2-2; no definite D call. V shed 4 bases and J shed 0 bases, with 7 bases lying between them. Looked up from germline, CDR1 is SGHKS and CDR2 is YYEKEE (reference sequence). CDR3 length: 14 amino acids. For the CDR3, the DNA is TGTGCCAGCAGCCTAGACACGAACACCGGGGAGCTGTTTTTT. Its translation is CASSLDTNTGELFF.

This clonotype was counted only a few times. This chain joins TRBV12-3 or TRBV12-4 and TRBJ2-1; 8 bases align to TRBD2. CDR3 length: 15 amino acids. V gave up 4 bases and J gave up 3 bases; unmatched junction bases: 5. The CDR3, as DNA: TGTGCCAGCAGTTCCATTAGCGGGGACTACAATGAGCAGTTCTTC. Translated: CASSSISGDYNEQFF.

This chain connects TRBV4-1 to TRBJ2-1, with 11 bases that match TRBD1. The V segment lost 1 base and the J segment 8 bases; nucleotides outside the gene matches: 10. The CDR3 is 17 residues long. In germline, CDR1 is MGHRA, CDR2 YSYEKL. DNA of the CDR3: TGCGCCAGCAGCCAAGGAGAGGGGACAGGGGGTAGGGATGAGCAGTTCTTC. Its translation is CASSQGEGTGGRDEQFF.

The V gene is TRBV20-1, the J gene TRBJ2-3, with 10 bases fitting TRBD2. CDR1 and CDR2 (germline): DFQATT, SNEGSKA (reference sequence). The CDR3 has 16 amino acids. With V trimmed by 6 bases and J by 3 bases, 12 bases remained unmatched. The CDR3 DNA follows: TGCAGTGCCCATCGGGAGCGGGGGGGCCGAACAGATACGCAGTATTTT. Its translation is CSAHRERGGRTDTQYF.

This chain links TRBV7-2 with TRBJ2-2; D call uncertain. The V gene lost 8 bases and the J gene lost 7 bases, with 5 bases spanning the gap. This CDR3 has 10 amino acids. The germline gives CDR1 SGHTA, CDR2 FQGNSA. The chain's CDR3 is CASFLGELFF. The CDR3 DNA sequence: TGTGCCAGCTTTCTCGGGGAGCTGTTTTTT.

This clonotype was counted many times. As DNA, the CDR3 is TGTGCCAGCAGCCAAGGCGGCGGGAGCGACTACAATGAGCAGTTCTTC. It codes for CASSQGGGSDYNEQFF. The V and J genes are TRBV4-2 and TRBJ2-1; 7 bases match TRBD2. J was trimmed by 3 bases and V by 1 base; bases with no gene match: 6. Germline CDR1 is LGHNA and CDR2 is YNFKEQ. The CDR3 runs to 16 residues.

This clonotype was counted between two and nine times. The chain couples TRBV4-2 to TRBJ2-2, with 11 positions matching TRBD2. This CDR3 region has 16 residues. The V segment lost 7 bases and the J segment 2 bases; nucleotides outside the gene matches: 6. Germline CDR1 reads LGHNA; CDR2 reads YNFKEQ. This chain's CDR3 is CASNLGLADNTGELFF. The CDR3 DNA sequence: TGTGCCAGCAACCTGGGACTAGCGGATAACACCGGGGAGCTGTTTTTT.

This clonotype was counted only a few times. The J gene is TRBJ2-3, the V gene TRBV24-1; no reliable D call. Per germline, CDR1 KGHDR and CDR2 SFDVKD. With 4 bases removed from V and 8 bases from J, the gap between germline ends came to 15 bases. This CDR3 is 14 amino acids long. CDR3 bases: TGTGCCACCAGTGACAGGAAGTCCACACCTACGCAGTATTTT. It translates to CATSDRKSTPTQYF.